These 29 T cell receptor beta chains share one sample of origin, sequenced in a study of technical replicates of blood from a few donors. Clones were sequenced by immunoSEQ multiplex PCR, and TCRdb holds only the in-frame ones, with some missing. This sample has some 74,000 clones, with approximately 91% found just once. Sequences were obtained from T cells isolated from PBMCs. These receptors were obtained from a human donor in good health.

The rearrangement joins TRBV6-1 to TRBJ1-2; unclear D gene. Trimming removed 4 bases from V and 4 bases from J, with 19 bases in between. Germline V gene sequence: CDR1 MNHNS, CDR2 SASEGT. CDR3 length: 16 amino acids. Written as DNA, the CDR3 is TGTGCCAGCAGTGTAAGCGGATGTAGAAAGACCTATGGCTACACCTTC. This translates into CASSVSGCRKTYGYTF.

This rearrangement joins TRBV13 to TRBJ2-7; possibly TRBD2 for D (6 bases). V lost 4 bases to trimming and J lost 4 bases, with 17 bases between them. The CDR3 loop spans 15 amino acids. Looked up from germline, CDR1 is PRHDT and CDR2 is FYEKMQ (reference sequence). CDR3 loop: CASSSGMAGPYEQYF. CDR3 DNA sequence: TGTGCCAGCAGCTCCGGAATGGCGGGACCATACGAGCAGTACTTC.

Concerning this clone: The sample contains more than one DNA sequence encoding this CDR3. The J gene is TRBJ1-5, the V gene TRBV13; D call uncertain. The length of the CDR3 is 12 residues. Germline V gives CDR1 PRHDT, CDR2 FYEKMQ (reference sequence). V lost 0 bases to trimming and J lost 7 bases, with 4 bases between them. CDR3 in amino acids: CASSLGGQPQHF. CDR3 DNA: TGTGCCAGCAGCTTAGGTGGCCAGCCCCAGCATTTT.

The chain combines TRBV15 with TRBJ1-3; no definite D call. Germline values: CDR1 LNHNV, CDR2 YYDKDF (reference sequence). V lost 4 bases and J 0 bases, leaving 13 bases between the germline ends. CDR3 length: 16 amino acids. This CDR3 is CATSIYRYSSGNTIYF. The CDR3 DNA reads TGTGCCACCAGCATTTACCGGTACTCCTCTGGAAACACCATATATTTT.

The J gene is TRBJ1-5, the V gene TRBV6-5; D may be TRBD1 (6 bases). From germline, CDR1 is MNHEY and CDR2 SVGAGI. Trimming shortened V by 8 bases and J by 6 bases, and 17 bases separated the two germline ends. This CDR3 is built from 14 residues. CDR3 loop: CASGRGGESQPQHF. The CDR3 region has the DNA TGTGCCAGCGGGAGGGGGGGGGAGAGTCAGCCCCAGCATTTT.

CDR3: CASRPGLVSTDTQYF. The CDR3 coding sequence is TGTGCCAGCAGACCGGGACTAGTTTCCACAGATACGCAGTATTTT. The rearrangement links TRBV6-5 to TRBJ2-3, with TRBD2 identical over 8 bases. J lost 2 bases, V lost 6 bases, and 7 bases had no gene match. The CDR3 loop spans 15 amino acids. Germline-derived CDR1 and CDR2 are MNHEY and SVGAGI.

The chain combines TRBV4-1 with TRBJ2-7; 8 positions match TRBD2. CDR1 and CDR2 from the germline V gene are MGHRA and YSYEKL. The CDR3 runs to 15 residues. The junction had 5 bases not matched to a gene; V was cut back by 0 bases and J by 4 bases. The CDR3 sequence is CASSQESGSYYEQYF. The CDR3 DNA reads TGCGCCAGCAGCCAAGAGAGCGGGAGCTATTACGAGCAGTACTTC.

The chain joins TRBV7-2 to TRBJ2-3; D call uncertain. CDR1 and CDR2 (germline): SGHTA, FQGNSA. The CDR3 runs to 13 residues. Between the trimmed V and J ends, which lost 2 bases and 4 bases, there was a span of 7 bases. CDR3 sequence: CASSLPEADTQYF. The CDR3 region has the DNA TGTGCCAGCAGCTTACCAGAGGCAGATACGCAGTATTTT.

CDR3 coding DNA: TGTGCCAGTACGAGCGGAAAATACACAGATACGCAGTATTTT. It codes for CASTSGKYTDTQYF. This rearrangement joins TRBV19 to TRBJ2-3, with a possible D match to TRBD2 (5 bases). The germline V gene encodes CDR1 LNHDA and CDR2 SQIVND (reference sequence). The V end was cut by 7 bases, the J end by 2 bases, with 13 bases between. This CDR3 region has 14 residues.

The chain has TRBV11-1 and TRBJ1-1; D is undetermined. Germline CDR1 and CDR2: SGHAT and FQDESV (reference sequence). The CDR3 is 14 amino acids. Trimming left V 3 bases short and J 4 bases short, with 12 bases between. The CDR3, as DNA: TGTGCCAGCAGCTTGGCCCAAGGAGTCACTGAAGCTTTCTTT. This translates into CASSLAQGVTEAFF.

The chain couples TRBV15 to TRBJ1-2; weak D call: TRBD1 (5 bases). Trimming stripped 3 bases from V and 6 bases from J, with 8 bases between. The CDR3 spans 12 residues. CDR1 and CDR2 (germline): LNHNV, YYDKDF (reference sequence). As DNA, the CDR3 is TGTGCCACCAGCAGGGGAGGGGATGGCTACACCTTC. Its translation: CATSRGGDGYTF.

The V gene is TRBV30, the J gene TRBJ2-1; D might be TRBD2 (5 bases). The CDR3 has 13 residues. Germline-derived CDR1 and CDR2 are GTSNPN and SVGIG (reference sequence). V was pared by 5 bases and J by 0 bases, with 8 bases between. The CDR3 sequence is CAWQRGSYNEQFF. The CDR3 DNA reads TGTGCCTGGCAACGGGGCTCCTACAATGAGCAGTTCTTC. Filled out from reference TRBV30 and TRBJ2-1, the complete variable domain reads SQTIHQWPATLVQPVGSPLSLECTVEGTSNPNLYWYRQAAGRGLQLLFYSVGIGQISSEVPQNLSASRPQDRQFILSSKKLLLSDSGFYLCAWQRGSYNEQFFGPGTRLTVL.

The chain combines TRBV27 with TRBJ2-1, with 10 positions matching TRBD1. The CDR3 length is 15 residues. Per germline, CDR1 MNHEY and CDR2 SMNVEV (reference sequence). J gave up 7 bases and V 0 bases, and 3 bases lay outside the gene matches. The CDR3 DNA sequence: TGTGCCAGCAGTTTATCGGGACAGGGGTGGAATGAGCAGTTCTTC. It is translated as CASSLSGQGWNEQFF.

Written as DNA, the CDR3 is TGTGCCAGTAGTCTGCGGGACAGGCCTAGCGAGCAGTACTTC. Translating it yields CASSLRDRPSEQYF. The chain is built from TRBV19 and TRBJ2-7; 8 positions match TRBD1. This CDR3 is built from 14 residues. V shed 5 bases and J 6 bases; nucleotides not matched to a gene: 9. The germline V gene has CDR1 LNHDA and CDR2 SQIVND (reference sequence).

The chain recombines TRBV9 with TRBJ2-2; 7 positions agree with TRBD1. This CDR3 comprises 13 residues. With V trimmed by 3 bases and J by 6 bases, 2 bases remained unmatched. Per germline, CDR1 SGDLS and CDR2 YYNGEE. The CDR3 spells CASSGTGAGELFF. CDR3 nucleotides: TGTGCCAGCAGCGGCACAGGGGCCGGGGAGCTGTTTTTT. Full variable domain (outside the CDR3, taken from reference TRBV9 and TRBJ2-2): DSGVTQTPKHLITATGQRVTLRCSPRSGDLSVYWYQQSLDQGLQFLIQYYNGEERAKGNILERFSAQQFPDLHSELNLSSLELGDSALYFCASSGTGAGELFFGEGSRLTVL.

The rearrangement links TRBV5-6 to TRBJ1-5; D perhaps matches TRBD1 (6 bases). Trimming pared 5 bases from V and 5 bases from J, leaving 8 bases between. Germline CDR1 and CDR2: SGHDT and YYEEEE. This CDR3 spans 12 amino acids. The CDR3, as DNA: TGTGCCAGCAGTTACAGGGATCAGCCCCAGCATTTT. Its protein is CASSYRDQPQHF.

This clone was recorded once. The junction departs from germline at one end; a sequencing error may be responsible. The chain joins TRBV18 to TRBJ1-5; no definite D call. CDR1 and CDR2 from the germline V gene are KGHSH and LQKENI. The CDR3 spans 15 residues. The CDR3 sequence is CVSSPVTGTTEPQHF. Here the CDR3 DNA reads TGTGTCAGCTCACCGGTAACGGGAACCACAGAGCCCCAGCATTTT.

Only a few counts were recorded for this clone. This chain uses TRBV5-4 with TRBJ1-5; 7 nucleotides line up with TRBD1. The CDR3 loop spans 14 amino acids. Germline-derived CDR1 and CDR2 are SGHNT and YYREEE (reference sequence). V lost 4 bases, J lost 10 bases, and 11 bases stayed unmatched. CDR3 in amino acids: CASSIGAGGAPQHF. CDR3 coding DNA: TGTGCCAGCAGCATCGGGGCAGGGGGAGCCCCCCAGCATTTT. Filled out from reference TRBV5-4 and TRBJ1-5, the complete variable domain reads ETGVTQSPTHLIKTRGQQVTLRCSSQSGHNTVSWYQQALGQGPQFIFQYYREEENGRGNFPPRFSGLQFPNYSSELNVNALELDDSALYLCASSIGAGGAPQHFGDGTRLSIL.

This clone was counted between two and nine times. Relative to the germline gene, one junction end is altered; a read error may explain this. The V and J genes are TRBV9 and TRBJ1-1; D unresolved. The germline V gene has CDR1 SGDLS and CDR2 YYNGEE. CDR3 length: 13 residues. CDR3 region: CASRVAQNTEAFF. For the CDR3, the DNA is TGTGCCAGCAGAGTAGCACAGAACACTGAAGCTTTCTTT.

This clone turned up a few times. The chain uses TRBV2 and TRBJ2-2; 10 positions match TRBD1. The CDR3 extends over 14 amino acids. With 5 bases clipped from V and 6 bases from J, the junction kept 3 bases outside the gene matches. Germline V CDR1 and CDR2: SNHLY, FYNNEI. The CDR3 nucleotides read TGTGCCAGCAGTTTCGACAGGGGGCCCGGGGAGCTGTTTTTT. This codes for CASSFDRGPGELFF. Using reference TRBV2 and TRBJ2-2 for the parts outside the CDR3, the full variable domain is EPEVTQTPSHQVTQMGQEVILRCVPISNHLYFYWYRQILGQKVEFLVSFYNNEISEKSEIFDDQFSVERPDGSNFTLKIRSTKLEDSAMYFCASSFDRGPGELFFGEGSRLTVL.

The J gene is TRBJ2-7, the V gene TRBV6-5; maybe TRBD1 (5 bases). The CDR3 extends over 15 amino acids. CDR1 MNHEY and CDR2 SVGAGI come from the germline V gene. Trimming left V 2 bases short and J 2 bases short, with 13 bases between. CDR3: CASSYARETPYEQYF. The CDR3 DNA follows: TGTGCCAGCAGTTACGCCAGGGAAACCCCCTACGAGCAGTACTTC.

This chain links TRBV30 with TRBJ2-7; the D gene is possibly TRBD1 (5 bases). There are 15 residues in the CDR3. Looked up from germline, CDR1 is GTSNPN and CDR2 is SVGIG (reference sequence). The V end lost 0 bases, the J end lost 2 bases, and 14 bases lay between the germline ends. The CDR3 DNA sequence: TGTGCCTGGAGTGTCGGGCAGGGTCCTACCTACGAGCAGTACTTC. Its translation is CAWSVGQGPTYEQYF.

The rearrangement uses TRBV10-1 and TRBJ2-7, with D maybe TRBD1 (5 bases). The CDR3 sequence is 16 residues long. Trimming removed 3 bases at V and 2 bases at J, with 17 bases between. CDR1 WNHNN and CDR2 SYGVQD come from the germline V gene (reference sequence). CDR3 protein: CASSDSNSRETYEQYF. CDR3 nucleotide sequence: TGCGCCAGCAGTGATAGTAATAGCAGGGAAACCTACGAGCAGTACTTC.

In its sample, this clone was seen once. This sequence joins TRBV25-1 and TRBJ1-5; D not resolved. The CDR3 loop spans 12 amino acids. Per germline, CDR1 MGHDK and CDR2 SYGVNS. Trimming removed 6 bases from V and 2 bases from J, with 5 bases in between. The DNA of the CDR3 is TGTGCCAGCAGCAGCGGCAATCAGCCCCAGCATTTT. This translates into CASSSGNQPQHF.

The chain has TRBV9 and TRBJ1-2, with a possible D match to TRBD1 (6 bases). Germline V gives CDR1 SGDLS, CDR2 YYNGEE. V lost 0 bases to trimming and J lost 6 bases, with 6 bases between them. This CDR3 has 12 amino acids. CDR3 region: CASSVDRDGYTF. In nucleotides, the CDR3 is TGTGCCAGCAGCGTAGACAGGGATGGCTACACCTTC.

This chain joins TRBV4-2 and TRBJ1-2; TRBD1 matches 7 bases. The J segment lost 4 bases and the V segment lost 0 bases, leaving 14 bases of the junction unmatched. Germline-derived CDR1 and CDR2 are LGHNA and YNFKEQ. The CDR3 contains 18 residues. Here the CDR3 reads CASSQDTQGVLTLYGYTF. Written as DNA, the CDR3 is TGTGCCAGCAGCCAAGATACCCAGGGGGTCCTCACACTCTATGGCTACACCTTC.

The chain joins TRBV27 to TRBJ1-2; D gene uncertain. Germline values: CDR1 MNHEY, CDR2 SMNVEV (reference sequence). V lost 3 bases and J 11 bases, leaving 19 bases between the germline ends. The CDR3 has 14 amino acids. CDR3 loop: CASSFYLSSPTYTF. CDR3 nucleotide sequence: TGTGCCAGCAGTTTCTATCTAAGTTCCCCAACTTACACCTTC.

This chain joins TRBV30 and TRBJ2-1; 10 nucleotides align to TRBD2. The germline V gene encodes CDR1 GTSNPN and CDR2 SVGIG (reference sequence). This CDR3 is 14 amino acids long. J gave up 6 bases and V 1 base, and 3 bases lay outside the gene matches. The CDR3 sequence: CAWSALAGINEQFF. CDR3 DNA sequence: TGTGCCTGGAGTGCACTAGCGGGAATCAATGAGCAGTTCTTC.

The gene calls are TRBV28 and TRBJ2-5; D gene uncertain. The CDR3 loop spans 13 amino acids. Germline assignment: CDR1 MDHEN and CDR2 SYDVKM. V was trimmed by 2 bases and J by 5 bases, leaving 9 bases between them. The CDR3 sequence is CASSLVQWETQYF. The CDR3 nucleotides are TGTGCCAGCAGTTTAGTCCAGTGGGAGACCCAGTACTTC.